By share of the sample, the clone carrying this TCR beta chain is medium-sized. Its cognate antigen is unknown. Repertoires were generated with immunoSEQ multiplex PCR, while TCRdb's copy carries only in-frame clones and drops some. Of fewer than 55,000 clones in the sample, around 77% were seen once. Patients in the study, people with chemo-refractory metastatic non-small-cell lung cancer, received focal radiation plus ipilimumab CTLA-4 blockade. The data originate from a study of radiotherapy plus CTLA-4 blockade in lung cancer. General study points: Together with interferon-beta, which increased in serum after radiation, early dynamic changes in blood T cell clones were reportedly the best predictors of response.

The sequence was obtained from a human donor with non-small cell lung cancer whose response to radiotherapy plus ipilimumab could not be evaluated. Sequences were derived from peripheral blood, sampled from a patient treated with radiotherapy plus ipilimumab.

The CDR3 bases are TGTGCCAGCAGTTTAGGGGGGACAGGGGTGGGCGAGCAGTACTTC. Residues: CASSLGGTGVGEQYF. The genes are TRBV28 and TRBJ2-7; 10 bases line up with TRBD1. The CDR3 sequence is 15 residues long. V was pared by 2 bases and J by 6 bases, with 7 bases of the junction left unmatched. Germline values: CDR1 MDHEN, CDR2 SYDVKM. Complete variable domain (other parts from reference TRBV28 and TRBJ2-7): DVKVTQSSRYLVKRTGEKVFLECVQDMDHENMFWYRQDPGLGLRLIYFSYDVKMKEKGDIPEGYSVSREKKERFSLILESASTNQTSMYLCASSLGGTGVGEQYFGPGTRLTVT.